The clone carrying this TCR beta chain was recorded many times. Its antigen is undetermined. Described time point: persistent/refractory GD, antithyroid drugs over 5 years with positive TRAb. There was RNA extracted from PBMCs, and the TCR library was made from it. The patients were enrolled through endocrinology in Xi'an, China. Sequencing libraries for TCR beta were prepared with iRepertoire HTBI primers and Arm-PCR of CDR3 regions. TCRdb reanalysed the multiplex PCR reads using MiXCR and keeps one entry per CDR3 protein. This sample has approximately 400,000 distinct CDR3 sequences, with 20% to 30% found just once. The data stem from a study of regulatory T cells in long-lasting Graves disease. Findings of the study overall: Whereas nearly 1,000 public clonotypes were shared by new patients, persistent patients shared more, at over 2,500. Peripheral blood alone, not thyroid tissue, underwent study. Under persistent disease, TRBV28, TRBJ1-2 and TRBJ2-5 were used preferentially.

The CDR3 consists of 15 residues. The V gene's germline CDR1 is MDHEN and CDR2 SYDVKM. V was pared by 7 bases and J by 1 base, with 5 bases of the junction left unmatched. The chain is built from TRBV28 and TRBJ2-4; 9 bases match TRBD1. The clonotype originates from a female donor with Graves disease. Specimen: peripheral blood mononuclear cells (PBMCs), collected when the disease was refractory, from a patient treated with antithyroid drugs. CDR3 residues: CASTGQGFAKNIQYF. CDR3 DNA: TGTGCCAGCACCGGACAGGGGTTTGCCAAAAACATTCAGTACTTC.